Here is one T cell receptor beta chain with its context. Its specific antigen is unknown. This may arise from a read error, as a much more abundant clone is one base away. This entry is derived from a study of tumor-infiltrating lymphocytes in oesophageal squamous cell carcinoma (dated by TCRdb to the mid-2010s). CDR1 and CDR2 are drawn from the germline V gene: SNHLY, FYNNEI. From the cysteine through the phenylalanine, the CDR3 covers 14 amino acids. Kept here is only the CDR3 DNA, which spans 42 bases and is read in frame from base 1. V is cut back by 7 bases and J by 10 bases, with 11 bases in the junction unmatched. The library was prepared using PCR. Reads for this sample came from an Illumina HiSeq 2000. TCRdb reworked the public reads: Q25 trimming with fastp, MiXCR clone assembly, productive beta chains retained. Rows with a matching CDR3 protein are joined into one entry that keeps the most common DNA and genes. This sample lists fewer than 25,000 distinct CDR3 sequences; roughly 41% were detected once. In total, the top ten clones hold around 40% of the sample.

The sample taken for sequencing was esophageal tumor tissue. The V and J segments used are TRBV2 and TRBJ2-1; a stretch of 9 junction bases matches TRBD2. This receptor was obtained from a male donor with esophageal squamous cell carcinoma. This receptor carries the CDR3 CASIMGLASTEQFF. DNA sequence: TGTGCCAGCATAATGGGACTAGCCTCGACCGAGCAGTTCTTC.